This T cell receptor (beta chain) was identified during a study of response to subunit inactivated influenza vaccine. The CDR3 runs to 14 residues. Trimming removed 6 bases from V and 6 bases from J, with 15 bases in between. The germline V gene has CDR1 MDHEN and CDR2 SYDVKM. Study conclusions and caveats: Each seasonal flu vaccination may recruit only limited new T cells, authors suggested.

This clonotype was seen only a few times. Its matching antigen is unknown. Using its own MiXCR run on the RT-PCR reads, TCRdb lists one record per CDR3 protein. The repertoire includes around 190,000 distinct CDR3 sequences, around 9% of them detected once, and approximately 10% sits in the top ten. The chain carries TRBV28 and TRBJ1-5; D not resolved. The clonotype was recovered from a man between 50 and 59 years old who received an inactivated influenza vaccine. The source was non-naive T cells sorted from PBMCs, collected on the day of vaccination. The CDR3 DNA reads TGTGCCAGCAGCTCCAAGTCACGCAGTCAGCCCCAGCATTTT. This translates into CASSSKSRSQPQHF.